The T cell receptor beta chain described here comes from a study of blood T cell repertoires in COVID-19. Original processing notes: Quantification of nucleated cells was approximated via reference gene primer amplification. Repertoires were generated with immunoSEQ multiplex PCR, while TCRdb's copy carries only in-frame clones and drops some. Clone size and the V and J calls come from that table; the DNA yielded D and trimming. The sample lists about 170,000 clones; 60% to 80% were seen once. This CDR3 has 18 residues. V shed 4 bases and J shed 0 bases, with 22 bases lying between them. Germline V CDR1 and CDR2: KGHSH, LQKENI.

The chain recombines TRBV18 with TRBJ2-7, with D perhaps TRBD2 (5 bases). This TCR derives from a man between 70 and 80 years old with acute or convalescent COVID-19. The sample consisted of peripheral blood. The CDR3 loop reads CASSLKPIGLTTSYEQYF. The CDR3 DNA is TGTGCCAGCTCACTCAAGCCTATCGGACTTACAACCTCCTACGAGCAGTACTTC.